The 5 T cell receptor beta chains below all came from one sample that was sequenced in a study of regulatory T cells in long-lasting Graves disease. CDR3-region Arm-PCR and iRepertoire HTBI primers produced the TCR beta libraries. TCRdb processed the multiplex PCR reads anew with MiXCR; each CDR3 protein has one entry. The sample consists of 500,000 to 700,000 distinct CDR3 sequences, 25% to 35% of them appearing once. The time point: persistent/refractory GD, antithyroid drugs over 5 years with positive TRAb. PBMC RNA served as the TCR library source. The sample consisted of peripheral blood mononuclear cells (PBMCs), taken when the disease was refractory, from a patient treated with antithyroid drugs. The receptors come from a female donor with Graves disease.

The chain joins TRBV28 to TRBJ2-7; D may match TRBD1 or TRBD2 (5 bases each). V lost 2 bases and J 3 bases, leaving 11 bases between the germline ends. There are 14 residues in the CDR3. Germline CDR1 MDHEN, CDR2 SYDVKM. CDR3 loop: CASSLGTADYEQYF. The CDR3 DNA follows: TGTGCCAGCAGTTTAGGGACGGCAGACTACGAGCAGTACTTC.

The V and J genes are TRBV6-1 and TRBJ1-2; D not certain. Germline V gene sequence: CDR1 MNHNS, CDR2 SASEGT. Trimming shortened V by 6 bases and J by 3 bases, and 17 bases separated the two germline ends. The CDR3 is 15 residues long. CDR3 sequence (DNA): TGTGCCAGCAGCGCCATGGAGCCGGGGTACTATGGCTACACCTTC. This encodes CASSAMEPGYYGYTF.

The gene calls are TRBV20-1 and TRBJ1-5; 9 bases are a match to TRBD1. The germline V gene encodes CDR1 DFQATT and CDR2 SNEGSKA (reference sequence). The V and J ends lost 6 bases and 5 bases, in that order; junction bases with no gene match: 8. This CDR3 comprises 14 residues. CDR3 DNA: TGCAGTGCCACAACCGGACAGGGGTATCAGCCCCAGCATTTT. Translated: CSATTGQGYQPQHF.

V and J are TRBV19 and TRBJ2-6, with D uncertain. The germline V and J ends were trimmed by 0 bases and 2 bases, with 14 bases remaining between them. CDR1 is LNHDA, CDR2 SQIVND, per germline (reference sequence). The CDR3 loop spans 18 amino acids. In DNA form, the CDR3 reads TGTGCCAGTAGTATAGACAGGATTGGTCGGACTGGGGCCAACGTCCTGACTTTC. It specifies CASSIDRIGRTGANVLTF.

This clonotype was detected a few times. The chain couples TRBV15 to TRBJ2-3; TRBD2 is a possible D gene (5 bases). Trimming removed 0 bases from V and 4 bases from J, with 11 bases in between. The CDR3 extends over 15 amino acids. Germline CDR1 and CDR2: LNHNV and YYDKDF (reference sequence). As DNA, the CDR3 is TGTGCCACCAGCAGAGATCCCAGTAGCGCAGATACGCAGTATTTT. Its protein product is CATSRDPSSADTQYF.